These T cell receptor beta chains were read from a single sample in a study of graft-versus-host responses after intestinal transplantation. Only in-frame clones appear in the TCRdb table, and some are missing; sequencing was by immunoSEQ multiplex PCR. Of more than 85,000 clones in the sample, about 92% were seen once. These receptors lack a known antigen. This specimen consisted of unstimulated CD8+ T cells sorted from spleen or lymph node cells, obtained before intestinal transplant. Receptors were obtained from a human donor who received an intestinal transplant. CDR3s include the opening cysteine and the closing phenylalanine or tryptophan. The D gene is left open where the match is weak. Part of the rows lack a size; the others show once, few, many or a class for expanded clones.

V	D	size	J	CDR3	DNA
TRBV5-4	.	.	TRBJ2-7	CASSLGGGEYEQYF	TGTGCCAGCAGCTTGGGGGGCGGGGAATACGAGCAGTACTTC
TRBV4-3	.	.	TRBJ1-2	CASSQDRGVSGYGYTF	TGCGCCAGCAGCCAAGATAGGGGGGTTAGCGGGTATGGCTACACCTTC
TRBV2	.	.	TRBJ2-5	CASGQGRETQYF	TGTGCCAGCGGGCAGGGCAGAGAGACCCAGTACTTC
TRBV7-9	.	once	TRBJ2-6	CASSLQGMGANVLTF	TGTGCCAGCAGCTTACAGGGGATGGGGGCCAACGTCCTGACTTTC
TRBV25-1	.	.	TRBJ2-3	CASFFGTQYF	TGTGCCAGCTTCTTCGGTACGCAGTATTTT
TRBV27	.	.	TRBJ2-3	CASRETDTQYF	TGTGCCAGCAGAGAGACAGATACGCAGTATTTT
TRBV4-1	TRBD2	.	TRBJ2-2	CASSHPTSGAGGELFF	TGCGCCAGCAGCCACCCAACTAGCGGGGCTGGCGGGGAGCTGTTTTTT
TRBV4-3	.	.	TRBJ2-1	CASSQDFMAGAPSSYNEQFF	TGCGCCAGCAGCCAAGATTTCATGGCGGGGGCCCCGAGCTCCTACAATGAGCAGTTCTTC
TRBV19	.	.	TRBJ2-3	CASSITPFGTDTQYF	TGTGCCAGTAGTATTACACCCTTCGGCACAGATACGCAGTATTTT
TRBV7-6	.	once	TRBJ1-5	CASSPTRGESNQPQHF	TGTGCCAGCAGCCCCACCAGGGGAGAGAGCAATCAGCCCCAGCATTTT
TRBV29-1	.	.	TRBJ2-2	CSVPAASTGELFF	TGCAGCGTTCCGGCGGCCAGTACCGGGGAGCTGTTTTTT
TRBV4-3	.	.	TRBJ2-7	CASSQKLQRAEQYF	TGCGCCAGCAGCCAGAAATTACAGAGGGCCGAGCAGTACTTC
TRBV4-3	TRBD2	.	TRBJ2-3	CASSQGRGGRTDTQYF	TGCGCCAGCAGCCAAGGGCGGGGGGGGCGCACAGATACGCAGTATTTT
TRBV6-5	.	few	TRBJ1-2	CASWTVNGYTF	TGTGCCAGCTGGACAGTCAATGGCTACACCTTC
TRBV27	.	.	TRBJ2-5	CASSLSRVRETQYF	TGTGCCAGCAGTTTGTCCAGGGTTAGAGAGACCCAGTACTTC
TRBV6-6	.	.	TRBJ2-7	CASSTGSYEQYF	TGTGCCAGCAGTACCGGGTCCTACGAGCAGTACTTC
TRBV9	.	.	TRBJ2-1	CASSVEISGNEQFF	TGTGCCAGCAGCGTAGAGATTAGCGGCAATGAGCAGTTCTTC
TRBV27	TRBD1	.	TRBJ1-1	CASRSEQGATEAFF	TGTGCCAGCAGGTCGGAACAGGGGGCCACTGAAGCTTTCTTT
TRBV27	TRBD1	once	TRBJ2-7	CASSRPGQLPYEQYF	TGTGCCAGCAGTCGACCGGGACAGCTACCTTACGAGCAGTACTTC
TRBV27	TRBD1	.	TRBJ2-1	CASSSPGTGKHNEQFF	TGTGCCAGCAGTTCCCCCGGGACAGGGAAACACAATGAGCAGTTCTTC
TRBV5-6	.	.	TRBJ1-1	CASSLGRGTEAFF	TGTGCCAGCAGCTTGGGGCGAGGCACTGAAGCTTTCTTT
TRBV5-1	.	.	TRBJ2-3	CASSLGLVDTDTQYF	TGCGCCAGCAGCTTGGGACTAGTCGACACAGATACGCAGTATTTT
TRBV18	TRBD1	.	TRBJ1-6	CASSPDRGSPLHF	TGTGCCAGCTCACCGGACAGGGGATCACCCCTCCACTTT
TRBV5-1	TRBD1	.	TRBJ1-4	CASSWGQTNEKLFF	TGCGCCAGCAGCTGGGGACAGACTAATGAAAAACTGTTTTTT
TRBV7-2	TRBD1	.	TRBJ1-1	CASSLTGLNTEAFF	TGTGCCAGCAGCCTGACAGGGTTAAACACTGAAGCTTTCTTT
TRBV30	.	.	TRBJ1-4	CAWRSNSWNEKLFF	TGTGCCTGGAGGTCCAACTCCTGGAATGAAAAACTGTTTTTT
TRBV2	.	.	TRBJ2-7	CASRDKTGFPYEQYF	TGTGCCAGCAGGGACAAAACAGGATTCCCCTACGAGCAGTACTTC
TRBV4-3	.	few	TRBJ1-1	CASSQDRVNTEAFF	TGCGCCAGCAGCCAAGACCGAGTGAACACTGAAGCTTTCTTT
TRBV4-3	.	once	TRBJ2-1	CASSQGLSSYNEQFF	TGCGCCAGCAGCCAAGGCCTCAGCTCCTACAATGAGCAGTTCTTC
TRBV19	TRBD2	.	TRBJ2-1	CASSFGLAGLSYNEQFF	TGTGCCAGTAGTTTTGGACTAGCGGGGCTCTCCTACAATGAGCAGTTCTTC
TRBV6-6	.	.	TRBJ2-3	CASSYSGGRTDTQYF	TGTGCCAGCAGTTACTCGGGGGGACGCACAGATACGCAGTATTTT
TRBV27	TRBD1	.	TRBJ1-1	CASSVTGTNTEAFF	TGTGCCAGCAGTGTGACAGGGACGAACACTGAAGCTTTCTTT
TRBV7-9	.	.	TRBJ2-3	CASSFPGGAGMADTQYF	TGTGCCAGCAGCTTTCCAGGAGGGGCAGGGATGGCAGATACGCAGTATTTT
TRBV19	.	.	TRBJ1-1	CASSIWGRADTEAFF	TGTGCCAGTAGTATATGGGGCAGGGCGGACACTGAAGCTTTCTTT
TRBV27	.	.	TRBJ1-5	CASRSQIGPYSNQPQHF	TGTGCCAGCAGGTCACAGATTGGGCCATATAGCAATCAGCCCCAGCATTTT
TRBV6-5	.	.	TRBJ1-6	CASSPGTNSPLHF	TGTGCCAGCAGTCCAGGGACAAATTCACCCCTCCACTTT
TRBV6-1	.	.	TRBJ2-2	CASMDWASNTGELFF	TGTGCCAGCATGGATTGGGCGTCGAACACCGGGGAGCTGTTTTTT
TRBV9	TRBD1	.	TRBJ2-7	CASSVTGNDEQYF	TGTGCCAGCAGCGTGACAGGGAATGACGAGCAGTACTTC
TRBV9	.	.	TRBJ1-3	CASSVGAADGTIYF	TGTGCCAGCAGCGTAGGGGCAGCGGATGGCACCATATATTTT
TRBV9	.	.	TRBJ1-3	CASSLLVSGEGEGNTIYF	TGTGCCAGCAGCTTGCTGGTGAGCGGCGAGGGGGAAGGAAACACCATATATTTT
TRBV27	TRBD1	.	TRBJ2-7	CASQDRATSYEQYF	TGTGCCAGCCAGGACAGGGCGACTTCCTACGAGCAGTACTTC
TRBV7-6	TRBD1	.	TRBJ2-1	CASSLAGTGGAGEQFF	TGTGCCAGCAGCCTCGCCGGAACAGGGGGCGCGGGGGAGCAGTTCTTC
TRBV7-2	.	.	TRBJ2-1	CASSSGGNEQFF	TGTGCCAGCAGCTCCGGAGGGAATGAGCAGTTCTTC
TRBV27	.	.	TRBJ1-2	CASSLSGSKSPINYGYTF	TGTGCCAGCAGTTTATCGGGCAGCAAAAGCCCCATTAACTATGGCTACACCTTC
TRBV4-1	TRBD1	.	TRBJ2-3	CASSGQGADTQYF	TGCGCCAGCAGCGGTCAGGGGGCAGATACGCAGTATTTT
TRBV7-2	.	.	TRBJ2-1	CASSSPRQHNEQFF	TGTGCCAGCAGCTCCCCACGACAGCACAATGAGCAGTTCTTC
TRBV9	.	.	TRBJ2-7	CASSQGSRDEQYF	TGTGCCAGCAGCCAAGGTAGCAGGGACGAGCAGTACTTC
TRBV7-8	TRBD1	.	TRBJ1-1	CASSPATGDLTEAFF	TGTGCCAGCAGCCCGGCAACAGGGGATCTCACTGAAGCTTTCTTT
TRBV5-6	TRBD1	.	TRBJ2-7	CASSLGGTEVGYEQYF	TGTGCCAGCAGCTTGGGAGGGACAGAGGTCGGCTACGAGCAGTACTTC
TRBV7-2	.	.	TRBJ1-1	CASSLALWNTEAFF	TGTGCCAGCAGCTTGGCCTTGTGGAACACTGAAGCTTTCTTT
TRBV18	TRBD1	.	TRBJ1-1	CASSQGAEGTEAFF	TGTGCCAGCTCACAGGGGGCTGAGGGCACTGAAGCTTTCTTT
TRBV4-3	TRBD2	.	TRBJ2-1	CASSQAFSGGANYNEQFF	TGCGCCAGCAGCCAAGCGTTCTCCGGGGGGGCAAATTACAATGAGCAGTTCTTC
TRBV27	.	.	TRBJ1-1	CASSRGYLDTEAFF	TGTGCCAGCAGTCGGGGGTATCTGGACACTGAAGCTTTCTTT